This T cell receptor (beta chain) was retrieved from a study of beta chain features in type 1 diabetes. Study overall: Across the samples, over 85 million sorted cells were examined in total.

General study points: Diminished insertions and augmented deletions at VDJ junctions characterized type 1 diabetes patients. Within each of all four CD4+ subsets, Type 1 diabetes patients had TCRB CDR3s that were moderately but significantly shorter. A potential influence of HLA type upon TCRB rearrangement remained unresolved herein.

Sequenced material consisted of expressed TCRB transcripts (all of the isolated RNA was reverse transcribed). Clones were read by immunoSEQ multiplex PCR, and TCRdb kept only the in-frame ones, dropping some. The sample holds 500,000 to 650,000 clones; 9.5% to 15% are singletons and the top ten take more than 0.09%. V lost 3 bases to trimming and J lost 5 bases, with 20 bases between them. Per germline, CDR1 GTSNPN and CDR2 SVGIG (reference sequence). The CDR3 runs to 15 residues. This clone was seen more than once but under ten times. No antigen is known for it. The rearrangement joins TRBV30 to TRBJ2-7, with D possibly called TRBD1 or TRBD2 (6 bases each). Sequencing used naive CD4+ T cells from blood. This clonotype was obtained from a young man with type 1 diabetes. CDR3 nucleotides: TGTGCCTGGAGCGCCCGGGGGCAGGGAGTCCACGAGCAGTACTTC. Protein: CAWSARGQGVHEQYF.